Shown below are 26 T cell receptor beta chains from a single sample sequenced in a study of T cell responses to AZD1222 COVID-19 vaccine. Only in-frame clones appear in the TCRdb table, and some are missing; sequencing was by immunoSEQ multiplex PCR. The sample records 90,000 to 150,000 clones, roughly 87% being singletons. This specimen consisted of peripheral blood, obtained 28 days after the second AZD1222 dose. The receptor set was obtained from an adult who received the AZD1222 COVID-19 vaccine.

J is TRBJ1-6 and V is TRBV30, with a possible D match to TRBD1 (5 bases). The CDR3 is 11 residues long. The V end lost 4 bases, the J end lost 14 bases, and 12 bases lay between the germline ends. Germline V gene lookup returns CDR1 GTSNPN and CDR2 SVGIG (reference sequence). The CDR3 DNA reads TGTGCCTGGAAGGGGCAGGAGGCCCTCCACTTT. Its translation is CAWKGQEALHF. The full variable domain, in which reference TRBV30 and TRBJ1-6 provide the parts outside the CDR3, is SQTIHQWPATLVQPVGSPLSLECTVEGTSNPNLYWYRQAAGRGLQLLFYSVGIGQISSEVPQNLSASRPQDRQFILSSKKLLLSDSGFYLCAWKGQEALHFGNGTRLTVT.

V gene TRBV6-1 combines with J gene TRBJ1-2; D is uncertain. Germline-derived CDR1 and CDR2 are MNHNS and SASEGT. Trimming cost V 2 bases and J 5 bases, with 15 bases left between them. The CDR3 consists of 15 residues. The DNA of the CDR3 is TGTGCCAGCAGTGAATCAGAAGGGAACTATTATGGCTACACCTTC. Translated: CASSESEGNYYGYTF.

The chain uses TRBV3-1 (or the pseudogene TRBV3-2) and TRBJ1-3, with 7 bases aligning to TRBD1. The CDR3 is made up of 13 amino acids. J lost 7 bases, V lost 3 bases, and 3 bases had no gene match. Germline CDR1 reads LGHDT; CDR2 reads YNNKEL (reference sequence). As DNA, the CDR3 is TGTGCCAGCAGCCATGGGGACAGCAACACCATATATTTT. As protein: CASSHGDSNTIYF.

This chain uses TRBV10-2 with TRBJ1-5, with 7 nucleotides matching TRBD1. The CDR3 spans 14 residues. Trimming at V came to 6 bases and at J to 1 base, leaving 3 bases not matched to a gene. Germline V gene sequence: CDR1 WSHSY, CDR2 SAAADI. The CDR3 DNA is TGCGCCAGCAGAACAGGGGACAGCAATCAGCCCCAGCATTTT. Residues: CASRTGDSNQPQHF.

In regard to this clone: Other DNA variants within this sample encode the same CDR3. The chain carries TRBV28 and TRBJ1-5; D possibly corresponds to TRBD1 (5 bases). The CDR3 contains 14 residues. The germline V and J ends were trimmed by 2 bases and 3 bases, with 8 bases remaining between them. CDR1 is MDHEN and CDR2 is SYDVKM in the germline V gene. CDR3 coding DNA: TGTGCCAGCAGTTTAGGGGGAACCAATCAGCCCCAGCATTTT. Translated, it gives CASSLGGTNQPQHF.

The gene calls are TRBV9 and TRBJ1-3; D remains ambiguous. Trimming took 2 bases from V and 1 from J, leaving 10 bases between them. CDR1 is SGDLS and CDR2 is YYNGEE in the germline V gene. The CDR3 extends over 15 amino acids. The CDR3 reads CASSVNWGSGNTIYF. In DNA, the CDR3 is TGTGCCAGCAGCGTGAATTGGGGATCTGGAAACACCATATATTTT.

The chain employs TRBV2 and TRBJ2-2, with unresolved D. Per the germline V gene, CDR1 is SNHLY and CDR2 is FYNNEI. CDR3 length: 14 residues. The V end lost 5 bases, the J end lost 1 base, and 8 bases lay between the germline ends. This chain's CDR3 is CASSSDGNTGELFF. The CDR3 DNA reads TGTGCCAGCAGTTCTGACGGGAACACCGGGGAGCTGTTTTTT.

V and J are TRBV5-6 and TRBJ1-1; possible D gene TRBD1, 6 bases. The V gene lost 0 bases and the J gene lost 6 bases, with 9 bases spanning the gap. Germline CDR1 SGHDT, CDR2 YYEEEE. The CDR3 runs 13 residues. In DNA form, the CDR3 reads TGTGCCAGCAGCTTGGGGGGGGCCCCTGAAGCTTTCTTT. It encodes CASSLGGAPEAFF.

This clone was seen a few times. The chain has TRBV11-3 and TRBJ1-1; D may be TRBD1 (6 bases). The CDR3 spans 15 residues. Germline assignment: CDR1 SGHNT and CDR2 YENEEA. V dropped 1 base and J dropped 1 base, with 10 bases sitting between them. In DNA, the CDR3 is TGTGCCAGCAGCTTAGCTTGGGGGCCGAACACTGAAGCTTTCTTT. It specifies CASSLAWGPNTEAFF.

This clone was found once. This rearrangement joins TRBV28 to TRBJ2-7; TRBD1 aligns across 8 bases. The CDR3 loop spans 14 amino acids. CDR1 and CDR2 from the germline V gene are MDHEN and SYDVKM. V shed 1 base and J 3 bases; nucleotides not matched to a gene: 2. The CDR3 reads CASSLLGQVYEQYF. The CDR3 DNA reads TGTGCCAGCAGTTTATTGGGACAGGTCTACGAGCAGTACTTC.

The chain recombines TRBV7-9 with TRBJ1-1; 8 bases fit TRBD1. V lost 5 bases and J lost 1; bases outside the gene matches: 3. This CDR3 has 14 residues. Germline CDR1 and CDR2: SEHNR and FQNEAQ (reference sequence). The CDR3 sequence: CASSPGQENTEAFF. CDR3 sequence (DNA): TGTGCCAGCAGCCCGGGACAGGAGAACACTGAAGCTTTCTTT.

V and J are TRBV7-6 and TRBJ2-2; D unresolved. Between the trimmed V and J ends, which lost 5 bases and 4 bases, there was a span of 14 bases. The CDR3 has 15 amino acids. Looked up from germline, CDR1 is SGHVS and CDR2 is FNYEAQ. CDR3 loop: CASSATYGGTGELFF. The CDR3 nucleotides read TGTGCCAGCAGCGCCACCTATGGTGGCACCGGGGAGCTGTTTTTT.

A remark on this clone: In the same sample, other DNA sequences code for this CDR3. V gene TRBV19 combines with J gene TRBJ1-1; D not resolved. Germline CDR1 and CDR2: LNHDA and SQIVND (reference sequence). The CDR3 length is 13 residues. V was shortened by 4 bases and J by 1 base, with 7 bases between the two germline ends. CDR3 nucleotides: TGTGCCAGTAGTACCCAAGGGAACACTGAAGCTTTCTTT. This codes for CASSTQGNTEAFF.

This chain uses TRBV5-4 with TRBJ1-4, with no clear D. Germline V lookup: CDR1 SGHNT, CDR2 YYREEE (reference sequence). V was shortened by 0 bases and J by 8 bases, with 5 bases between the two germline ends. The CDR3 extends over 12 amino acids. This CDR3 reads CASSLADEKLFF. CDR3 nucleotide sequence: TGTGCCAGCAGCTTGGCAGACGAAAAACTGTTTTTT.

This clone was detected once. The chain links TRBV11-2 to TRBJ1-4, with no clear D. The V gene lost 5 bases and the J gene lost 1 base, with 11 bases spanning the gap. Germline V CDR1 and CDR2: SGHAT, FQNNGV. The CDR3 totals 15 residues. The CDR3 reads CASSARLVTNEKLFF. The DNA for the CDR3 is TGTGCCAGCAGCGCTCGATTGGTAACTAATGAAAAACTGTTTTTT.

J is TRBJ1-2 and V is TRBV25-1; 7 nucleotides match TRBD1. V shed 5 bases, J shed 7 bases, and the junction held 10 bases outside the gene matches. Germline V gene sequence: CDR1 MGHDK, CDR2 SYGVNS. This CDR3 has 14 amino acids. The DNA for the CDR3 is TGTGCCAGCAGTAACGCACGACAGGGAGTTGGCTACACCTTC. Protein product: CASSNARQGVGYTF.

This clone appeared a single time. This chain links TRBV19 with TRBJ2-7; possible D gene TRBD1, 5 bases. The germline V and J ends were trimmed by 5 bases and 0 bases, with 14 bases remaining between them. The CDR3 totals 15 residues. The germline gives CDR1 LNHDA, CDR2 SQIVND (reference sequence). Here the CDR3 reads CASSRGHLLSYEQYF. The DNA for the CDR3 is TGTGCCAGTAGTCGTGGACATCTACTCTCCTACGAGCAGTACTTC.

DNA for the CDR3: TGTGCCAGCGGAAAGGCAGGGGGTCCCTACGAGCAGTACTTC. Translation gives CASGKAGGPYEQYF. V gene TRBV7-2 combines with J gene TRBJ2-7; TRBD1 matches 7 bases. CDR1 SGHTA and CDR2 FQGNSA come from the germline V gene. The V segment lost 8 bases and the J segment 2 bases; nucleotides outside the gene matches: 9. The CDR3 runs 14 residues.

CDR3 loop: CASSLAGGRLTDTQYF. The CDR3 nucleotides are TGTGCCAGCAGCTTAGCAGGGGGGAGACTCACAGATACGCAGTATTTT. The chain recombines TRBV9 with TRBJ2-3; possible D gene TRBD1, 7 bases. The CDR3 consists of 16 residues. V was trimmed by 4 bases and J by 2 bases, leaving 17 bases between them. Germline loops: CDR1 SGDLS, CDR2 YYNGEE.

The CDR3 loop is CASSEQYNEKLFF. The CDR3 DNA follows: TGTGCCAGCAGTGAACAGTATAATGAAAAACTGTTTTTT. The V and J genes are TRBV6-1 and TRBJ1-4; D call uncertain. This CDR3 region has 13 residues. V lost 2 bases and J 4 bases, leaving 5 bases between the germline ends. The germline V gene encodes CDR1 MNHNS and CDR2 SASEGT.

The chain employs TRBV7-3 and TRBJ2-3; TRBD1 is a possible D gene (5 bases). The germline V gene encodes CDR1 SGHTA and CDR2 FQGTGA. Trimming left V 2 bases short and J 4 bases short, with 7 bases between. The CDR3 has 13 residues. The CDR3 nucleotides read TGTGCCAGCAGCTTACTGGGGCCAGATACGCAGTATTTT. Translating gives CASSLLGPDTQYF. Full variable domain (remainder filled in from reference TRBV7-3 and TRBJ2-3): GAGVSQTPSNKVTEKGKYVELRCDPISGHTALYWYRQSLGQGPEFLIYFQGTGAADDSGLPNDRFFAVRPEGSVSTLKIQRTERGDSAVYLCASSLLGPDTQYFGPGTRLTVL.

This chain connects TRBV2 to TRBJ1-2; D is perhaps TRBD1 (5 bases). CDR3 length: 14 amino acids. Trimming removed 2 bases from V and 6 bases from J, with 13 bases in between. CDR1 and CDR2 from the germline V gene are SNHLY and FYNNEI. The CDR3 DNA reads as TGTGCCAGCAGTGAACGGGGGTTGCAACATGGCTACACCTTC. Translated: CASSERGLQHGYTF.

The CDR3 DNA reads TGCAGCGTAAGGGCAGGGGTGAACACTGAAGCTTTCTTT. Protein sequence: CSVRAGVNTEAFF. The rearrangement uses TRBV29-1 and TRBJ1-1; D may be TRBD1 (6 bases). V lost 6 bases and J 0 bases, leaving 11 bases between the germline ends. This CDR3 contains 13 residues. Germline values: CDR1 SQVTM, CDR2 ANQGSEA.

The rearrangement uses TRBV11-1 and TRBJ2-5, with 10 bases identical to TRBD2. CDR3 length equals 16 residues. V trimming: 1 base; J trimming: 3 bases; junction bases outside the gene matches: 5. Germline assignment: CDR1 SGHAT and CDR2 FQDESV (reference sequence). The CDR3 protein is CASSLVSGGSKETQYF. The CDR3 DNA is TGTGCCAGCAGCTTAGTTAGCGGGGGGTCCAAAGAGACCCAGTACTTC.

The chain is built from TRBV9 and TRBJ2-6, with 7 bases aligning to TRBD1. V gave up 4 bases and J gave up 1 base; unmatched junction bases: 14. CDR1 is SGDLS, CDR2 YYNGEE, per germline. This CDR3 comprises 19 residues. In nucleotides, the CDR3 is TGTGCCAGCAGCCCGCCTGCCGGGACAGTATCTTCTGGGGCCAACGTCCTGACTTTC. It is translated as CASSPPAGTVSSGANVLTF.

The chain links TRBV20-1 to TRBJ1-6; D gene ambiguous. V was shortened by 3 bases and J by 0 bases, with 6 bases between the two germline ends. Germline V lookup: CDR1 DFQATT, CDR2 SNEGSKA (reference sequence). The CDR3 loop spans 14 amino acids. CDR3 nucleotide sequence: TGCAGTGCTAGTTGGAGCTCCTATAATTCACCCCTCCACTTT. Protein product: CSASWSSYNSPLHF.